A single sample gave rise to the 30 T cell receptor beta chains below, sequenced in a study of blood T cell repertoires in COVID-19. Using immunoSEQ multiplex PCR, the repertoire was profiled, and TCRdb retains in-frame clones only, with some absent. The table records approximately 110,000 clones, 80% to 90% of them present only once. Sequencing input: peripheral blood. The source of these receptors is a woman older than 75 with acute or convalescent COVID-19.

This clone is a singleton in its sample. The chain is built from TRBV4-1 and TRBJ2-5; maybe TRBD1 (5 bases). CDR1 is MGHRA and CDR2 is YSYEKL in the germline V gene. The CDR3 has 15 residues. V lost 1 base, J lost 2 bases, and 11 bases lay in between. CDR3 nucleotide sequence: TGCGCCAGCAGCCAAGGGTCGTCAGGGCAAGAGACCCAGTACTTC. Its protein product is CASSQGSSGQETQYF.

This rearrangement joins TRBV5-1 to TRBJ2-5; 10 positions agree with TRBD2. The CDR3 sequence is 16 residues long. Germline trimming cut 0 bases from V and 4 bases from J; bases unmatched to any gene: 6. The germline V gene encodes CDR1 SGHRS and CDR2 YFSETQ. The DNA for the CDR3 is TGCGCCAGCAGCTTGGCGAGCGGGGGGGCGTCAGAGACCCAGTACTTC. It yields the protein CASSLASGGASETQYF.

This rearrangement joins TRBV5-1 to TRBJ1-2, with D unresolved. V was clipped by 7 bases and J by 5 bases, with 12 bases between them. Germline V CDR1 and CDR2: SGHRS, YFSETQ. This CDR3 is built from 12 residues. The CDR3 here is CASGVASYGYTF. The CDR3 DNA reads as TGCGCCAGCGGAGTCGCCTCGTATGGCTACACCTTC.

The J gene is TRBJ2-1, the V gene TRBV9; 10 nucleotides line up with TRBD2. Germline CDR1 reads SGDLS; CDR2 reads YYNGEE. The CDR3 is made up of 15 amino acids. The junction had 7 bases not matched to a gene; V was cut back by 4 bases and J by 6 bases. This CDR3 reads CASSLTSGDRNEQFF. CDR3 nucleotides: TGTGCCAGCAGCTTAACTAGCGGGGACCGCAATGAGCAGTTCTTC.

This clone came up many times. The chain uses TRBV6-4 and TRBJ1-1, with a tentative D call TRBD1 (6 bases). CDR3 length equals 14 residues. V lost 2 bases and J lost 4, with 11 bases in between. Looked up from germline, CDR1 is MRHNA and CDR2 is SNTAGT. CDR3 nucleotide sequence: TGTGCCAGCAGTGACGGGGTAGGGGGCACTGAAGCTTTCTTT. Translating gives CASSDGVGGTEAFF.

The V gene is TRBV7-9, the J gene TRBJ1-2; maybe TRBD1 (5 bases). Per the germline V gene, CDR1 is SEHNR and CDR2 is FQNEAQ (reference sequence). This CDR3 comprises 15 residues. Deletions cut 4 bases from V and 5 bases from J, with 17 bases between. This CDR3 is CASSSLVGTEYGYTF. The DNA of the CDR3 is TGTGCCAGCAGCTCATTAGTGGGGACTGAGTATGGCTACACCTTC.

The rearrangement uses TRBV5-1 and TRBJ2-7, with D tentatively TRBD1 (6 bases). In germline, CDR1 is SGHRS, CDR2 YFSETQ. The CDR3 runs to 14 residues. Trimming took 5 bases from V and 4 from J, leaving 16 bases between them. The CDR3 DNA reads as TGCGCCAGCAGGGACAGTTTAGGGTCTTACGAGCAGTACTTC. This codes for CASRDSLGSYEQYF.

The rearrangement uses TRBV3-1 (or the pseudogene TRBV3-2) and TRBJ2-7; D is undetermined. V was trimmed by 3 bases and J by 0 bases, leaving 6 bases between them. Germline V gives CDR1 LGHDT, CDR2 YNNKEL (reference sequence). CDR3 length: 13 residues. CDR3 nucleotide sequence: TGTGCCAGCAGCCACCCCGGCTCCTACGAGCAGTACTTC. The encoded protein is CASSHPGSYEQYF.

This clone was seen a handful of times. The chain couples TRBV18 to TRBJ2-1; 8 nucleotides line up with TRBD1. V shed 0 bases and J 1 base; nucleotides not matched to a gene: 5. The CDR3 contains 17 residues. CDR1 KGHSH and CDR2 LQKENI come from the germline V gene. This chain's CDR3 is CASSPPGQGLSYNEQFF. The CDR3, as DNA: TGTGCCAGCTCACCACCCGGACAGGGTTTATCCTACAATGAGCAGTTCTTC.

This clone was recorded once. The J gene is TRBJ1-1, the V gene TRBV5-4; D ambiguous. Trimming removed 2 bases at V and 10 bases at J, with 15 bases between. Germline V gene lookup returns CDR1 SGHNT and CDR2 YYREEE (reference sequence). The CDR3 sequence is 13 residues long. The CDR3 region is CASSLFDSAGAFF. CDR3 coding DNA: TGTGCCAGCAGCTTATTTGATTCGGCGGGAGCTTTCTTT.

The chain uses TRBV12-3 or TRBV12-4 and TRBJ1-2; 7 bases are a match to TRBD1. The CDR3 has 13 residues. V dropped 8 bases and J dropped 7; count of bases not matched to a gene: 10. The CDR3 reads CASRIPGQSGYTF. Written as DNA, the CDR3 is TGTGCCAGCCGGATTCCGGGACAGTCTGGCTACACCTTC.

The chain recombines TRBV6-2 or TRBV6-3 with TRBJ2-7, with a tentative D call TRBD1 (6 bases). CDR1 and CDR2 from the germline V gene are MNHEY and SVGEGT. The length of the CDR3 is 17 residues. Between the trimmed V and J ends, which lost 0 bases and 5 bases, there was a span of 20 bases. Written as DNA, the CDR3 is TGTGCCAGCAGTTACTCGAAAGCCTCAGGGGCCAAAAACGAGCAGTACTTC. Protein product: CASSYSKASGAKNEQYF.

The gene calls are TRBV4-3 and TRBJ1-1; D not resolved. The germline V and J ends were trimmed by 1 base and 0 bases, with 9 bases remaining between them. Germline V lookup: CDR1 LGHNA, CDR2 YSLEER. This CDR3 spans 15 amino acids. The chain's CDR3 is CASSQVEGVNTEAFF. CDR3 nucleotides: TGCGCCAGCAGCCAAGTGGAGGGAGTGAACACTGAAGCTTTCTTT.

This clone was detected once. This sequence joins TRBV11-2 and TRBJ1-4; 7 bases match TRBD1. With V trimmed by 0 bases and J by 4 bases, 5 bases remained unmatched. Germline CDR1 and CDR2: SGHAT and FQNNGV. This CDR3 comprises 16 residues. CDR3 residues: CASSLEPGGLNEKLFF. The CDR3 bases are TGTGCCAGCAGCTTAGAACCAGGGGGGCTTAATGAAAAACTGTTTTTT.

This chain links TRBV6-5 with TRBJ1-1; tentative D call: TRBD1 (5 bases). The CDR3 spans 14 residues. The germline CDR1 and CDR2 sequences are MNHEY and SVGAGI. V was trimmed by 6 bases and J by 10 bases, leaving 21 bases between them. CDR3 residues: CASSFYGGDLGAFF. The CDR3 nucleotides are TGTGCCAGCAGCTTTTATGGGGGGGACCTGGGAGCTTTCTTT.

The sample holds one count of this clone. The gene calls are TRBV28 and TRBJ2-7, with D unclear. Trimming removed 5 bases from V and 3 bases from J, with 20 bases in between. The germline V gene has CDR1 MDHEN and CDR2 SYDVKM. The CDR3 loop spans 16 amino acids. The CDR3 sequence is CASSPPGRFGHYEQYF. CDR3 nucleotides: TGTGCCAGCAGTCCACCCGGCAGGTTCGGCCACTACGAGCAGTACTTC. Full variable domain (remainder filled in from reference TRBV28 and TRBJ2-7): DVKVTQSSRYLVKRTGEKVFLECVQDMDHENMFWYRQDPGLGLRLIYFSYDVKMKEKGDIPEGYSVSREKKERFSLILESASTNQTSMYLCASSPPGRFGHYEQYFGPGTRLTVT.

This clone was picked up a small number of times. The chain joins TRBV7-8 to TRBJ1-2; D might be TRBD1 (5 bases). This CDR3 contains 12 residues. Trimming removed 5 bases at V and 7 bases at J, with 11 bases between. CDR1 and CDR2 (germline): SGHVS, FQNEAQ. The CDR3 DNA sequence: TGTGCCAGCAGCCCAGGGTCGGTTGGCTACACCTTC. It translates to CASSPGSVGYTF.

The V and J genes are TRBV5-1 and TRBJ2-5; 7 nucleotides align to TRBD1. Trimming cost V 8 bases and J 5 bases; bases outside gene matches: 12. The CDR3 runs 14 residues. Germline V gene sequence: CDR1 SGHRS, CDR2 YFSETQ. The CDR3 DNA is TGCGCCAGTTCACCGGGACAGCAGGAGGAGACCCAGTACTTC. Translation: CASSPGQQEETQYF.

The rearrangement links TRBV19 to TRBJ1-3; D gene uncertain. The CDR3 extends over 15 amino acids. Looked up from germline, CDR1 is LNHDA and CDR2 is SQIVND (reference sequence). V was clipped by 3 bases and J by 0 bases, with 9 bases between them. The CDR3 nucleotides read TGTGCCAGTAGTATCGGGGATAGCTCTGGAAACACCATATATTTT. It codes for CASSIGDSSGNTIYF.

The V gene is TRBV5-4, the J gene TRBJ1-2, with D possibly matching TRBD1 (6 bases). The CDR3 loop spans 16 amino acids. V lost 7 bases and J lost 3, with 22 bases in between. The germline V gene encodes CDR1 SGHNT and CDR2 YYREEE (reference sequence). The CDR3 is CASRSPLGGPDYGYTF. The CDR3, as DNA: TGTGCCAGCCGATCACCCCTCGGGGGGCCTGACTATGGCTACACCTTC. The full variable domain, its missing parts supplied by reference TRBV5-4 and TRBJ1-2, is ETGVTQSPTHLIKTRGQQVTLRCSSQSGHNTVSWYQQALGQGPQFIFQYYREEENGRGNFPPRFSGLQFPNYSSELNVNALELDDSALYLCASRSPLGGPDYGYTFGSGTRLTVV.

The rearrangement joins TRBV6-6 to TRBJ1-2; TRBD1 aligns across 8 bases. The length of the CDR3 is 13 residues. Germline V gene sequence: CDR1 MNHNY, CDR2 SVGAGI (reference sequence). V lost 6 bases to trimming and J lost 8 bases; unmatched junction nucleotides: 8. The CDR3, as DNA: TGTGCCAGCAGCTCCGGGACAGGTATAGGCTACACCTTC. Translating it yields CASSSGTGIGYTF.

This clone was detected only once. In the same sample, other DNA sequences code for this CDR3. The CDR3 protein is CASSPDSSGNTIYF. The CDR3 bases are TGTGCCAGCTCACCAGACAGCTCTGGAAACACCATATATTTT. The chain combines TRBV18 with TRBJ1-3; tentatively, D is TRBD1 (5 bases). This CDR3 comprises 14 residues. V was trimmed by 2 bases and J by 0 bases, leaving 5 bases between them. Germline CDR1 is KGHSH and CDR2 is LQKENI. The full variable domain, with the rest looked up from reference TRBV18 and TRBJ1-3, is NAGVMQNPRHLVRRRGQEARLRCSPMKGHSHVYWYRQLPEEGLKFMVYLQKENIIDESGMPKERFSAEFPKEGPSILRIQQVVRGDSAAYFCASSPDSSGNTIYFGEGSWLTVV.

This chain links TRBV6-1 with TRBJ1-2; 7 bases fit TRBD1. Germline values: CDR1 MNHNS, CDR2 SASEGT. V shed 0 bases and J 7 bases; nucleotides not matched to a gene: 11. The CDR3 totals 16 residues. The CDR3 coding sequence is TGTGCCAGCAGTGAAGCGCAGGGGGAGTCGTGGGTTGGCTACACCTTC. Its translation: CASSEAQGESWVGYTF.

The rearrangement links TRBV15 to TRBJ2-5; no definite D call. The V gene lost 0 bases and the J gene lost 10 bases, with 12 bases spanning the gap. CDR1 and CDR2 (germline): LNHNV, YYDKDF (reference sequence). This CDR3 region has 13 residues. The CDR3 nucleotides read TGTGCCACCAGCAGAGACGTCGTTTCGGTCCAGTACTTC. It translates to CATSRDVVSVQYF.

This clone has only one observation. The chain employs TRBV28 and TRBJ1-3, with 10 bases identical to TRBD1. V was pared by 5 bases and J by 5 bases, with 9 bases of the junction left unmatched. This CDR3 contains 16 residues. The germline gives CDR1 MDHEN, CDR2 SYDVKM. For the CDR3, the DNA is TGTGCCAGCAGTCTCGAGGGACAGGGGATGCGAAACACCATATATTTT. Translation gives CASSLEGQGMRNTIYF.

The CDR3, as DNA: TGCGCCAGCAGCGGGAGCAGGGGGCTAGGCTATGGCTACACCTTC. This sequence encodes CASSGSRGLGYGYTF. J is TRBJ1-2 and V is TRBV5-1; 8 bases are a match to TRBD1. Germline V gene lookup returns CDR1 SGHRS and CDR2 YFSETQ. The CDR3 extends over 15 amino acids. With V trimmed by 4 bases and J by 4 bases, 9 bases remained unmatched.

The CDR3 here is CATLQAGSGAQHF. In DNA form, the CDR3 reads TGTGCCACCCTCCAGGCCGGCTCAGGGGCCCAGCATTTT. This chain links TRBV6-5 with TRBJ1-5, with D possibly matching TRBD1 (6 bases). Germline-derived CDR1 and CDR2 are MNHEY and SVGAGI. The CDR3 sequence is 13 residues long. V was clipped by 10 bases and J by 11 bases, with 21 bases between them.

The genes are TRBV18 and TRBJ1-4; TRBD1 is a possible D gene (6 bases). V gave up 5 bases and J gave up 5 bases, with 9 bases separating them. CDR1 KGHSH and CDR2 LQKENI come from the germline V gene. This CDR3 has 13 amino acids. CDR3 coding DNA: TGTGCCAGCTCAACAACAGGGAATGAAAAACTGTTTTTT. It yields the protein CASSTTGNEKLFF. Complete variable domain (other parts from reference TRBV18 and TRBJ1-4): NAGVMQNPRHLVRRRGQEARLRCSPMKGHSHVYWYRQLPEEGLKFMVYLQKENIIDESGMPKERFSAEFPKEGPSILRIQQVVRGDSAAYFCASSTTGNEKLFFGSGTQLSVL.

The chain links TRBV7-2 to TRBJ1-5; 12 positions match TRBD1. The junction had 2 bases not matched to a gene; V was cut back by 5 bases and J by 6 bases. The CDR3 contains 14 residues. CDR1 is SGHTA, CDR2 FQGNSA, per germline. CDR3 bases: TGTGCCAGCAGCCAGGGACAGGGGGCTCAGCCCCAGCATTTT. This gives the protein CASSQGQGAQPQHF.

The rearrangement links TRBV6-5 to TRBJ1-5; 8 nucleotides align to TRBD1. Germline V lookup: CDR1 MNHEY, CDR2 SVGAGI. The trim removed 6 bases at V and 5 bases at J, leaving 6 bases unmatched. The length of the CDR3 is 14 residues. Here the CDR3 DNA reads TGTGCCAGCAGCTACATACAGGGGGATCAGCCCCAGCATTTT. Protein: CASSYIQGDQPQHF.